The clone carrying this T cell receptor beta chain was counted only a few times. Its antigen is not known. This entry belongs to a study of T-cell memory formation after mild COVID-19. Findings of the study overall: Some SARS-CoV-2-responding clones were already detected in memory before infection.

TCRdb re-called the 5' RACE reads through MiXCR, storing one row per CDR3 protein. The table records approximately 150,000 distinct CDR3 sequences, about 14% of them present only once. Per germline, CDR1 LNHNV and CDR2 YYDKDF (reference sequence). V was cut by 3 bases and J by 3 bases, with 11 bases left in between. The CDR3 covers 14 residues. This TCR derives from an adult woman who had mild COVID-19 (a few samples of this study predate the infection). Cell type and time point are not known. This sequence joins TRBV15 and TRBJ1-2, with a tentative D call TRBD1 (5 bases). Sequencing was done on a sample of PBMCs or a T cell subset sorted from them (not recorded which). The CDR3 sequence is CATSRRTRDYGYTF. The CDR3 coding sequence is TGTGCCACCAGCAGGAGGACAAGAGACTATGGCTACACCTTC.